These T cell receptor beta chains were read from a single sample in a study of high-grade serous ovarian cancer treatment subgroups. Assay: immunoSEQ multiplex PCR; the TCRdb copy retains only in-frame clones and omits some. This table holds 4,500 to 6,000 clones, approximately 71% found once. Sequenced sample: tumor tissue. The receptor set was obtained from a human donor with high-grade serous ovarian cancer. CDR3s include the opening cysteine and the closing phenylalanine or tryptophan. Fields, in order: J gene, clone size, CDR3 length, V gene, D gene, CDR3 DNA, CDR3 protein. A D gene is named only where the DNA matches it firmly. Clone size is stated in some rows and not others, as once, few, many or a class when expanded.

TRBJ2-7 | - | 14 | TRBV27 | TRBD1 | TGTGCCAGCAGTTTCGACAGGGTAAACTACGAGCAGTACTTC | CASSFDRVNYEQYF
TRBJ1-1 | - | 14 | TRBV11-3 | TRBD1 | TGTGCCAGCAGCCGGGACAGTACGGCCACTGAAGCTTTCTTT | CASSRDSTATEAFF
TRBJ2-1 | - | 14 | TRBV4-3 | - | TGCGCCAGCAGCCAAGGGCGAGGGGCTGCTGAGCAGTTCTTC | CASSQGRGAAEQFF
TRBJ1-6 | medium-sized | 15 | TRBV7-6 | TRBD1 | TGTGCCAGCAGCTTAGACAGGGGGAAGAATTCACCCCTCCACTTT | CASSLDRGKNSPLHF
TRBJ1-1 | - | 16 | TRBV19 | TRBD1 | TGTGCCAGTAGAACCACAGGGGGGGCGACGGACACTGAAGCTTTCTTT | CASRTTGGATDTEAFF
TRBJ2-5 | - | 15 | TRBV29-1 | - | TGCAGCGTTCCTGGGAGCGCGGGGCAGACGGGGACCCAGTACTTC | CSVPGSAGQTGTQYF
TRBJ1-2 | few | 15 | TRBV9 | - | TGTGCCAGCAGCGCCGGGGACAACACTAACTATGGCTACACCTTC | CASSAGDNTNYGYTF
TRBJ1-2 | - | 15 | TRBV19 | - | TGTGCCAGCAGTGACACAGGAAAACCCCGGGGGGGCTACACCTTC | CASSDTGKPRGGYTF
TRBJ1-2 | - | 15 | TRBV7-9 | - | TGCGCCAGCAGCTTCCGGGGCCGGGGGAACTATGGCTACACCTTC | CASSFRGRGNYGYTF
TRBJ1-1 | - | 13 | TRBV5-5 | - | TGTGCCAGCAGCCAACAGGGCCCCACTGAAGCTTTCTTT | CASSQQGPTEAFF
TRBJ1-1 | few | 13 | TRBV29-1 | - | TGCAGCGCCTTCGGACAGATCTACACTGAAGCTTTCTTT | CSAFGQIYTEAFF
TRBJ1-2 | few | 12 | TRBV7-3 | - | TGTGCCAGCAGCTTAACTAACTATGGCTACACCTTC | CASSLTNYGYTF
TRBJ1-2 | - | 13 | TRBV4-2 | - | TGTGCCAGCAGCCAAGATCTTGCGTGGGGCTACACCTTC | CASSQDLAWGYTF
TRBJ1-5 | - | 14 | TRBV4-1 | - | TGCGCCAGCAGCCAGGAGAATAGCAATCAGCCCCAGCATTTT | CASSQENSNQPQHF
TRBJ2-1 | - | 14 | TRBV7-2 | - | TGTGCCAGCAGCTTAGTACGCCGAAGTAATGAGCAGTTCTTC | CASSLVRRSNEQFF
TRBJ1-1 | large | 16 | TRBV4-3 | - | TGCGCCAGCAGGCGGCGGGGGAGGGATGGGTTGGCTGAAGCTTTCTTT | CASRRRGRDGLAEAFF
TRBJ2-2 | few | 16 | TRBV7-9 | - | TGTGCCAGCAGAACCCCGGGGCCCGTCGATGCCGGGGAGCTGTTTTTT | CASRTPGPVDAGELFF
TRBJ1-2 | - | 12 | TRBV7-9 | - | TGTGCCAGCAGCTTAGAAGCTGGGCTAAACACCTTC | CASSLEAGLNTF
TRBJ2-1 | - | 17 | TRBV4-3 | - | TGCGCCAGCAGCCAAGACACAGGGTCCGGCTCCTACAATGAGCAGTTCTTC | CASSQDTGSGSYNEQFF
TRBJ1-3 | - | 15 | TRBV6-6 | TRBD1 | TGTGCCAGCAGCGAACGACAATGGGGACAGTCTCGCATATATTTT | CASSERQWGQSRIYF
TRBJ1-1 | - | 13 | TRBV29-1 | - | TGCAGCGTCGGACGGGCTCAGAACACTGAAGCTTTCTTT | CSVGRAQNTEAFF
TRBJ1-4 | - | 19 | TRBV4-1 | - | TGCGCCAGCAGCCAAGTGGGAAGCGGGGGATCCTCACCTAATGAAAAACTGTTTTTT | CASSQVGSGGSSPNEKLFF
TRBJ1-3 | medium-sized | 15 | TRBV5-8 | TRBD1 | TGTGCCAGCAGCCCGGGACAGCGCTCTGGAAACACCATATATTTT | CASSPGQRSGNTIYF
TRBJ2-3 | large | 16 | TRBV19 | TRBD1 | TGTGCCAGTAACGCAGTACAGGGGGCTGGGACAGATACGCAGTATTTT | CASNAVQGAGTDTQYF
TRBJ1-2 | once | 17 | TRBV9 | TRBD1 | TGTGCCAGCAGCGTAGTACCGGGACAGGGCGCTAACTATGGCTACACCTTC | CASSVVPGQGANYGYTF
TRBJ1-1 | - | 15 | TRBV5-1 | - | TGCGCCAGCAGCCTTAGGCAATTTGTGAACACTGAAGCTTTCTTT | CASSLRQFVNTEAFF
TRBJ1-2 | - | 11 | TRBV6-1 | - | TGTGCCAGCAGTGAAGGGAGTGGCTACACCTTC | CASSEGSGYTF
TRBJ1-5 | - | 13 | TRBV21-1 | - | TGTGCCAGCAGCAAAATGGACAATCAGCCCCAGCATTTT | CASSKMDNQPQHF
TRBJ1-2 | - | 16 | TRBV7-2 | TRBD1 | TGTGCCAGCAGCCAAAACCGCGCTCAGGGGGACCATGGCTACACCTTC | CASSQNRAQGDHGYTF
TRBJ1-1 | - | 14 | TRBV7-9 | - | TGTGCCAGCAGCTTATCACGATTGAACACTGAAGCTTTCTTT | CASSLSRLNTEAFF
TRBJ1-2 | - | 13 | TRBV25-1 | TRBD1 | TGTGCCAGCAGTTTCGGACAGGTGTATGGCTACACCTTC | CASSFGQVYGYTF
TRBJ1-3 | - | 14 | TRBV6-1 | TRBD1 | TGTGCCAGCAGTGAAAACAGGGGGCTGGACACCATATATTTT | CASSENRGLDTIYF
TRBJ1-5 | - | 15 | TRBV6-1 | - | TGTGCCAGCAGTGAAGAGGGGGAGGGCTCGCAGCCCCAGCATTTT | CASSEEGEGSQPQHF
TRBJ1-4 | - | 17 | TRBV5-5 | TRBD1 | TGTGCCAGCACCCTGGCGTATGCCAGGGGGCGGATTGAAAAACTGTTTTTT | CASTLAYARGRIEKLFF
TRBJ2-7 | - | 13 | TRBV6-5 | - | TGTGCCAGCAGTTATGGGGACAAATACGAGCAGTACTTC | CASSYGDKYEQYF
TRBJ2-7 | - | 16 | TRBV7-2 | TRBD1 | TGTGCCAGCAGCCGATCCCGGGACAGTCCACCCTACGAGCAGTACTTC | CASSRSRDSPPYEQYF
TRBJ1-3 | - | 14 | TRBV5-4 | - | TGTGCCAGCAGCTTCTCCAACGGGGCAAACACCATATATTTT | CASSFSNGANTIYF
TRBJ2-1 | once | 12 | TRBV2 | - | TGTGCCAGCAGTCGACTAGGGGGCGAGCAGTTCTTC | CASSRLGGEQFF
TRBJ1-2 | - | 12 | TRBV19 | - | TGTGCCAGTAGTATCGAAAACTATGGCTACACCTTC | CASSIENYGYTF
TRBJ1-2 | - | 15 | TRBV5-5 | TRBD1 | TGCGCCAGCAGCCAATCCGGACAGGTGGACTATGGCTACACCTTC | CASSQSGQVDYGYTF
TRBJ1-2 | - | 13 | TRBV5-5 | - | TGTGCCAGCAGCTTACCAGTCAACTATGGCTACACCTTC | CASSLPVNYGYTF